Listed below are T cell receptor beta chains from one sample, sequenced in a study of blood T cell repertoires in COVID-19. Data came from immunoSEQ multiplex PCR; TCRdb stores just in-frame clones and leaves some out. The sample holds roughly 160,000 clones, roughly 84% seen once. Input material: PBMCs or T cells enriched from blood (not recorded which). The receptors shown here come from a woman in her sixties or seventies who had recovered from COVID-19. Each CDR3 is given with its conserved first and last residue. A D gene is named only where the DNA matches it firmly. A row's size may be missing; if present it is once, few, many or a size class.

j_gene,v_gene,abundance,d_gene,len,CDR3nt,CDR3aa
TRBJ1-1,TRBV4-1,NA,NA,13,TGCGCCAGCAGCCAAGAGGAAGGGGGTGAAGCTTTCTTT,CASSQEEGGEAFF
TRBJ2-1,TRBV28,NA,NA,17,TGTGCCAGTCTCGGACTAGGGGGGGGCGGGTCCTACAATGAGCAGTTCTTC,CASLGLGGGGSYNEQFF
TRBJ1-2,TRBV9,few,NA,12,TGTGCCAGCAGCGGACAGGTAAAGGGCTACACCTTC,CASSGQVKGYTF
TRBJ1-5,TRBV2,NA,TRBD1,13,TGTGCCAGCGTCGGACAGGGCGATCAGCCCCAGCATTTT,CASVGQGDQPQHF
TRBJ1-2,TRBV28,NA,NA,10,TGTGCCAGCGAGGGTAGGGGCTACACCTTC,CASEGRGYTF
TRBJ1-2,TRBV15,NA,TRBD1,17,TGTGCCACCAGCAGAGGAACGACAGGGACGTATAAGGCAGGCTACACCTTC,CATSRGTTGTYKAGYTF
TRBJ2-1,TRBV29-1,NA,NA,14,TGCAGCGTTGTCAGGGATAGCTCCTACAATGAGCAGTTCTTC,CSVVRDSSYNEQFF
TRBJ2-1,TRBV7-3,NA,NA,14,TGTGCCAGCAGCCCTCTACCGAGCTACAATGAGCAGTTCTTC,CASSPLPSYNEQFF
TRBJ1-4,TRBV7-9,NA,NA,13,TGTGCCACGCGATCCAGGGATGATGAAAAACTGTTTTTT,CATRSRDDEKLFF
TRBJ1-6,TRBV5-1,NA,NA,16,TGCGCCAGCAGCCACCGCGGACCCGGAGAGGGTTCACCCCTCCACTTT,CASSHRGPGEGSPLHF
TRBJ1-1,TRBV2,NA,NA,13,TGTGCCAGCAGTGTCGGTGAGGGCACTGAAGCTTTCTTT,CASSVGEGTEAFF
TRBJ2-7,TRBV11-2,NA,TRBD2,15,TGTGCCAGCACCTTGGGGGGAGGGGTAACCTACGAGCAGTACTTC,CASTLGGGVTYEQYF
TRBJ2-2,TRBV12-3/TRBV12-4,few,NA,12,TGTGCCAGCAGTCAAAACACCGGGGAGCTGTTTTTT,CASSQNTGELFF
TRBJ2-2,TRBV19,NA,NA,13,TGTGCCAGCCGACTCTCGGGGATCGGGGAGCTGTTTTTT,CASRLSGIGELFF
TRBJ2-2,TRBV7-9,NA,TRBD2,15,TGTGCCAGCAGCTCAGCGTGGGGGGGCACCGGGGAGCTGTTTTTT,CASSSAWGGTGELFF
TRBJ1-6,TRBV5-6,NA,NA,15,TGTGCCAGCAGCAAGCAGTGGGGGGGGTTTTCACCCCTCCACTTT,CASSKQWGGFSPLHF
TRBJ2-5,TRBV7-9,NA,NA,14,TGTGCCAGCCAGGCGGGGGCCACCCAAGAGACCCAGTACTTC,CASQAGATQETQYF
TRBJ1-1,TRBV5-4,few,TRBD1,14,TGTGCCAGCAGCCCGACAGGGCGGAACACTGAAGCTTTCTTT,CASSPTGRNTEAFF
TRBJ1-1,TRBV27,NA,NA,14,TGTGCCAGCAAGAGACAGGCCGAAAACACTGAAGCTTTCTTT,CASKRQAENTEAFF
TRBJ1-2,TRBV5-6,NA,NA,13,TGTGCCAGCAGCTTCGGGACTAACTATGGCTACACCTTC,CASSFGTNYGYTF
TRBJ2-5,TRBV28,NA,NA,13,TGTGCCAGCAGTAACGTGGCAGGCAAGACCCAGTACTTC,CASSNVAGKTQYF
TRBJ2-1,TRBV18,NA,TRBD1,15,TGTGCCAGCTCACCGGGGGAGACAGGGTTGTATGAGCAGTTCTTC,CASSPGETGLYEQFF
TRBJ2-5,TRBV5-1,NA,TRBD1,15,TGCGCCAGCAGTAACCAAGGACAGGGCGCAGAGACCCAGTACTTC,CASSNQGQGAETQYF
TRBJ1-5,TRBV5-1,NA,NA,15,TGCGCCAGCAGAGGGGGGGATGATAGCAATCAGCCCCAGCATTTT,CASRGGDDSNQPQHF
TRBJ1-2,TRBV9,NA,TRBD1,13,TGTGCCAGCAGCCAGGGACAGACCTATGGCTACACCTTC,CASSQGQTYGYTF
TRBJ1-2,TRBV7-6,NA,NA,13,TGTGCCAGCAGCTTTCAGGGCTACTATGGCTACACCTTC,CASSFQGYYGYTF
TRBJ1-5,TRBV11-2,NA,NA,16,TGTGCCAGCAGCTTAGGACACAGAACTAGCAATCAGCCCCAGCATTTT,CASSLGHRTSNQPQHF
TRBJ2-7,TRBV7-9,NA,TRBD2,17,TGTGCCAGCAGCTTAGGCCCCCAACTAGCGCTTTCCTACGAGCAGTACTTC,CASSLGPQLALSYEQYF
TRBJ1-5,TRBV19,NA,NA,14,TGTGCCAGTAGTGGTCAGACTGTTAATCAGCCCCAGCATTTT,CASSGQTVNQPQHF
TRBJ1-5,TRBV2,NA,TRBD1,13,TGTGCCAGCAGGACAGGGGAAGGGCAGCCCCAGCATTTT,CASRTGEGQPQHF
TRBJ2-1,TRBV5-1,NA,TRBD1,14,TGCGCCAGCAGCCGACAGGGGGAATGGGATGAGCAGTTCTTC,CASSRQGEWDEQFF
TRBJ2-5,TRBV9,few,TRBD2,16,TGTGCCAGCAGCGTAAGTGCTAGCGGGGCTCAAGAGACCCAGTACTTC,CASSVSASGAQETQYF
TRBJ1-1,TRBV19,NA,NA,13,TGTGCCAGTAGTGCCGGGACAAACACTGAAGCTTTCTTT,CASSAGTNTEAFF
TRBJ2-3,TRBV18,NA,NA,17,TGTGCCAGCTCACCCGGGGTTTCGACTATTCGGACAGATACGCAGTATTTT,CASSPGVSTIRTDTQYF
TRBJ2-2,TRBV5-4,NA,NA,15,TGTGCCAGCTACCTTTCCACTAGCAACACCGGGGAGCTGTTTTTT,CASYLSTSNTGELFF
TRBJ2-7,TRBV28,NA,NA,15,TGTGCCAGCAGTTTATCAGGGGGGACCTCCTACGAGCAGTACTTC,CASSLSGGTSYEQYF
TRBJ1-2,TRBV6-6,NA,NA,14,TGTGCCAGCAGCCAGGGGCACGCCCGATATGGCTACACCTTC,CASSQGHARYGYTF
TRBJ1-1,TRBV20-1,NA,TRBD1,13,TGCAGTGCCAGTGGGACAGTGAACACTGAAGCTTTCTTT,CSASGTVNTEAFF
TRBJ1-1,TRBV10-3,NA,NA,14,TGTGCCATCAGGGATCCAAGGGAGAGCACTGAAGCTTTCTTT,CAIRDPRESTEAFF
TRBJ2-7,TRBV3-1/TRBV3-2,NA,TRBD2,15,TGTGCCAGCAGCCAAGATAGCGCGGGAGGGCGCGAGCAGTACTTC,CASSQDSAGGREQYF
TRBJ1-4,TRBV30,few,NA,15,TGTGCCTGGAGTGTACTAGGGATCGGAAGTGAAAAACTGTTTTTT,CAWSVLGIGSEKLFF
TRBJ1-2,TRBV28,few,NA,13,TGTGCCAGCAGTTCGGCAGGGTTGTACGGCTACACCTTC,CASSSAGLYGYTF
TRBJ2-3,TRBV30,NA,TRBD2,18,TGTGCCTGGAGACTCCATCGGACTAGCGGAGGTGTGACAGATACGCAGTATTTT,CAWRLHRTSGGVTDTQYF
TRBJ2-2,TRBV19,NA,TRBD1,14,TGTGCCAGTACCAGGACAGGCAACACCGGGGAGCTGTTTTTT,CASTRTGNTGELFF
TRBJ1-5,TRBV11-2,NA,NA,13,TGTGCCAGCAGCCAGTTGCCAGGGGATCCCCAGCATTTT,CASSQLPGDPQHF
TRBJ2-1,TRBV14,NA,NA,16,TGTGCCAGCAGCCAAGGAGGAAGGGGCTCCTACAATGAGCAGTTCTTC,CASSQGGRGSYNEQFF
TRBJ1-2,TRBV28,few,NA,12,TGTGCCAGCAGCACCGGGGGAAGGGGCTACACCTTC,CASSTGGRGYTF
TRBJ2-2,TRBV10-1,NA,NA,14,TGCGCCAGCAGACAAACACGGAACACCGGGGAGCTGTTTTTT,CASRQTRNTGELFF
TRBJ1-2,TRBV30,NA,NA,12,TGTGCCTGGAGTGGCGCGAACTATGGCTACACCTTC,CAWSGANYGYTF
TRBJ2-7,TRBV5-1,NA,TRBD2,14,TGCGCCAGCAACCCTAGCGGGGGGACCCTGGAGCAGTACTTC,CASNPSGGTLEQYF
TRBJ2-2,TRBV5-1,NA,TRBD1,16,TGCGCCAGCAGATTAAACACAGGGGTTGGTACCGGGGAGCTGTTTTTT,CASRLNTGVGTGELFF
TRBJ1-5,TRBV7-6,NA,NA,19,TGTGCCAGCAGCCTAAGACCAGATGGGGGGAGGGAAAGCAATCAGCCCCAGCATTTT,CASSLRPDGGRESNQPQHF
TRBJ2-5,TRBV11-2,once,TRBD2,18,TGTGCCAGCAGTGCCGGGACTAGCGGGGGGAATTCGAGGGAGACCCAGTACTTC,CASSAGTSGGNSRETQYF